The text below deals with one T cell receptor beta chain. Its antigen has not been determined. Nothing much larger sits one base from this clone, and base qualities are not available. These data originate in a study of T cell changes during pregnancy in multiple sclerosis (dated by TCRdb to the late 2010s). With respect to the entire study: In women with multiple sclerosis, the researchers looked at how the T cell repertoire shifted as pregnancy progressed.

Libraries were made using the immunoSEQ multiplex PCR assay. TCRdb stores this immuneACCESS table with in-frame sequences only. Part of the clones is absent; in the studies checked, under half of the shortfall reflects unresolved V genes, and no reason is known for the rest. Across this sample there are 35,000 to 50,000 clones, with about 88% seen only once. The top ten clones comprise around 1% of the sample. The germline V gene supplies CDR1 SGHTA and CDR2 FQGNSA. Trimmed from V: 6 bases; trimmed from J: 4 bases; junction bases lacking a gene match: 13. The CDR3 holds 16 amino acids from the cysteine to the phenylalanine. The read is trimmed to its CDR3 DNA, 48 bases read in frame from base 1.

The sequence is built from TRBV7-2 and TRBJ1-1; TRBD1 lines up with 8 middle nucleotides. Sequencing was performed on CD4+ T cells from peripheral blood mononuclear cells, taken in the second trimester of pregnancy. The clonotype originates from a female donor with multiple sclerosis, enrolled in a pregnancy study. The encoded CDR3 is CASSNHLRGRGTEAFF. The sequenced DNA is TGTGCCAGCAGTAATCACCTCAGGGGGCGAGGCACTGAAGCTTTCTTT.